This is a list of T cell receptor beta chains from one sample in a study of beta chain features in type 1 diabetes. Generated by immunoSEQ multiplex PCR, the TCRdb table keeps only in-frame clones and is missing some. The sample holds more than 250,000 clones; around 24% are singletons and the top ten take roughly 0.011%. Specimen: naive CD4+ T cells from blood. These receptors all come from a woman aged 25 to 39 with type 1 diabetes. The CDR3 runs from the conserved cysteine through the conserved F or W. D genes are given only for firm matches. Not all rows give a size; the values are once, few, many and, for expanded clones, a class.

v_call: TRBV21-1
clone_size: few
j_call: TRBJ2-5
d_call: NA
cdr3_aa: CASSKRSSEQETQYF
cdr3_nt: TGTGCCAGCAGCAAAAGGTCTAGCGAACAAGAGACCCAGTACTTC

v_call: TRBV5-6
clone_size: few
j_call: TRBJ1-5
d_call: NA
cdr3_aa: CASSFNRDQPQHF
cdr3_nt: TGTGCCAGCAGCTTTAACAGGGATCAGCCCCAGCATTTT

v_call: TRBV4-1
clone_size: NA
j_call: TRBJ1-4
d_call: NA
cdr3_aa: CASSQGAPIQRLFF
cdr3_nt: TGCGCCAGCAGCCAAGGAGCACCGATTCAAAGACTGTTTTTT

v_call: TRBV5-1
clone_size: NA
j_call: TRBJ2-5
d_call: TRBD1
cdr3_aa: CASSSPGGSETQYF
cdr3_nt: TGCGCCAGCAGCTCTCCAGGGGGCAGCGAGACCCAGTACTTC

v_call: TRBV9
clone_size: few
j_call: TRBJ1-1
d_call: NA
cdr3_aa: CASSVVSRAHTEAFF
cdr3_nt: TGTGCCAGCAGCGTAGTATCCAGGGCCCACACTGAAGCTTTCTTT

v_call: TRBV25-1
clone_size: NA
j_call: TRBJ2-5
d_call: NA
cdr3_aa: CASSASKGFSRETQYF
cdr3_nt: TGTGCCAGCAGTGCCTCCAAGGGGTTTTCAAGGGAGACCCAGTACTTC

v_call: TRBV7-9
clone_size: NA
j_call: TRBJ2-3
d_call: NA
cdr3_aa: CASSVTYTDTQYF
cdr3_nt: TGTGCCAGCAGCGTGACTTACACAGATACGCAGTATTTT

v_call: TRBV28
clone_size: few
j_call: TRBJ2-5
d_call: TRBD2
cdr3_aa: CASSPLLADQETQYF
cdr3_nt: TGTGCCAGCAGCCCCCTACTAGCGGATCAAGAGACCCAGTACTTC

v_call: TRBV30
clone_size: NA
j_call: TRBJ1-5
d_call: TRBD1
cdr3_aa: CAWSSRQGLSQPQHF
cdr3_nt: TGTGCCTGGAGTTCACGACAGGGCCTGAGTCAGCCCCAGCATTTT

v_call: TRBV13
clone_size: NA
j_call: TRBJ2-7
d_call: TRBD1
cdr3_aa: CASSHRDRPGRVNEQYF
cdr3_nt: TGTGCCAGCAGCCACCGGGACAGGCCGGGTCGGGTGAACGAGCAGTACTTC

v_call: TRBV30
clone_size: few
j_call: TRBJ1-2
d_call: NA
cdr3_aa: CAWSVGQGGYTF
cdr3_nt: TGTGCCTGGAGTGTAGGGCAGGGCGGCTACACCTTC

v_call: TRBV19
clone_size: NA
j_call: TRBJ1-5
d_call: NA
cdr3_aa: CASSPGGLQPQHF
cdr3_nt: TGTGCCAGTAGCCCAGGAGGACTTCAGCCCCAGCATTTT

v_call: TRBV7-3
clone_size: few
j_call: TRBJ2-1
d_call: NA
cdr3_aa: CASSSTLTDNEQFF
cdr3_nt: TGTGCCAGCAGCAGTACGTTGACAGACAATGAGCAGTTCTTC

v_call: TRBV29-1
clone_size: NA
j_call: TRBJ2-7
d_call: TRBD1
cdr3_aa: CSVEGYRGPSSEQYF
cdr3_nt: TGCAGCGTTGAAGGGTACAGGGGACCGTCGAGCGAGCAGTACTTC

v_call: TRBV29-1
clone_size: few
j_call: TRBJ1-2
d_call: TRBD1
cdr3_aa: CSAGGDSNYGYTF
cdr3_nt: TGCAGCGCCGGCGGGGACAGCAACTATGGCTACACCTTC

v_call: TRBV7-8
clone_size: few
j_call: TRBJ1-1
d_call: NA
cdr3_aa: CASSFIQGRGGTEAFF
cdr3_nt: TGTGCCAGCAGCTTTATCCAGGGGAGGGGTGGCACTGAAGCTTTCTTT

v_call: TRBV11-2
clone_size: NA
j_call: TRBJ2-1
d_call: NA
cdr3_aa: CASSPTGSEQFF
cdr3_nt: TGTGCCAGCAGCCCAACAGGTAGTGAGCAGTTCTTC

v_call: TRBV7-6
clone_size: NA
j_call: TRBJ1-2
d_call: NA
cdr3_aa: CASSSGPDTTRFRGYTF
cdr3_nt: TGTGCCAGCAGCTCAGGTCCTGACACAACCCGGTTTCGGGGCTACACCTTC

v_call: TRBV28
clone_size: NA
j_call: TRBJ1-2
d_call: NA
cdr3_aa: CASTQNYGYTF
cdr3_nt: TGTGCCAGCACACAAAACTATGGCTACACCTTC

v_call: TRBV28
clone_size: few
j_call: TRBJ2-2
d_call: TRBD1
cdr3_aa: CAIYDRGTTGELFF
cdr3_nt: TGTGCCATCTACGACAGGGGGACCACCGGGGAGCTGTTTTTT

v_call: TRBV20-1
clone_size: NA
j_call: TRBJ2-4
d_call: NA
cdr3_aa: CSASYGYF
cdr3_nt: TGCAGTGCTTCGTACGGGTACTTC

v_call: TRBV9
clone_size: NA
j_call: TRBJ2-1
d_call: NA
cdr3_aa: CASSAGRAESNEQFF
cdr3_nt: TGTGCCAGCAGCGCGGGTCGAGCGGAGAGCAATGAGCAGTTCTTC

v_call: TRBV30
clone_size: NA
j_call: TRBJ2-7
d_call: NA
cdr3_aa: CACQTSTTFYEQYF
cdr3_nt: TGTGCCTGCCAAACGTCGACTACCTTCTACGAGCAGTACTTC

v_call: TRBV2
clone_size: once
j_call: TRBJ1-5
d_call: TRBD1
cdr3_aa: CASNQGTEEQPQHF
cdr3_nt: TGTGCCAGCAATCAAGGGACAGAAGAACAGCCCCAGCATTTT

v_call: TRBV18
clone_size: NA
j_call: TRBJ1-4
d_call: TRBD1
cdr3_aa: CASSPTGGTNEKLFF
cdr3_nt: TGTGCCAGCTCACCAACAGGGGGGACTAATGAAAAACTGTTTTTT

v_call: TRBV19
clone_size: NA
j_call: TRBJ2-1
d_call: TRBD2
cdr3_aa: CASSDGTSGRGNEQFF
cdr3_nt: TGTGCCAGTAGCGACGGGACTAGCGGGAGAGGCAATGAGCAGTTCTTC

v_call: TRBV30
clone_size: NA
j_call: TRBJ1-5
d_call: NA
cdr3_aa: CAWSVSFNQPQHF
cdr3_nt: TGTGCCTGGAGTGTTAGTTTCAATCAGCCCCAGCATTTT

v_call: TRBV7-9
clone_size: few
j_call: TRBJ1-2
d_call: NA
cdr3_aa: CASSLVGDRIYGYTF
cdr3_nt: TGTGCCAGCAGCTTAGTCGGCGACAGAATCTATGGCTACACCTTC

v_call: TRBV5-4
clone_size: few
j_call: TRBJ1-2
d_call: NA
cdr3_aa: CASSLQGPYGYTF
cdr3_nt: TGTGCCAGCAGCTTGCAGGGTCCGTATGGCTACACCTTC

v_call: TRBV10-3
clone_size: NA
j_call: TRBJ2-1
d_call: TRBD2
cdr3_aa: CAISGKLAGGTTTNEQFF
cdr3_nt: TGTGCCATCAGTGGAAAACTAGCGGGAGGGACTACTACAAATGAGCAGTTCTTC

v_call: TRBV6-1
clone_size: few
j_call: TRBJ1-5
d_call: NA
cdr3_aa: CASSVRRGGNQPQHF
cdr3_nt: TGTGCCAGCAGTGTCCGGAGGGGGGGTAATCAGCCCCAGCATTTT

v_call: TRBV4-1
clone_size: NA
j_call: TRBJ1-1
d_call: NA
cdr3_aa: CASSQPDSKGGAFF
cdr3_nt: TGCGCCAGCAGCCAGCCTGACAGCAAAGGGGGAGCTTTCTTT

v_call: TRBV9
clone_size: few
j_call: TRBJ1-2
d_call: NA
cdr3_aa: CASSEVEGENYGYTF
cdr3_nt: TGTGCCAGCAGCGAAGTGGAGGGAGAGAACTATGGCTACACCTTC

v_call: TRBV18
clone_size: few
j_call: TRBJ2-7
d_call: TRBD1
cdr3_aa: CASSPIPGQVYEQYF
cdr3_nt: TGTGCCAGCTCACCGATTCCGGGACAGGTCTACGAGCAGTACTTC

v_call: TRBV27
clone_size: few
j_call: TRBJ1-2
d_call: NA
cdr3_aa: CASSLHSIDTDYGYTF
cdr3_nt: TGTGCCAGCAGTTTACACTCTATTGACACAGACTATGGCTACACCTTC